The next 13 T cell receptor beta chains were all read from a single sample in a study of OX40 agonist ivuxolimab in advanced cancers. The table came from immunoSEQ multiplex PCR; TCRdb's copy has only in-frame clones and leaves some out. The repertoire includes 98,000 or so clones, 80% to 90% of them detected once, and 0.82% sits in the top ten. Material: CD4+ or CD8+ T cells sorted from blood, obtained in a trial of the OX40 agonist ivuxolimab. Receptors originate from an adult with an advanced solid tumor such as melanoma, head and neck, liver or kidney cancer.

J is TRBJ2-7 and V is TRBV28; D is unclear. Germline V gives CDR1 MDHEN, CDR2 SYDVKM. CDR3 length: 15 residues. Trimming stripped 5 bases from V and 1 base from J, with 15 bases between. In DNA form, the CDR3 reads TGTGCCAGCAGTCCAACAAGGATTAATTCCTACGAGCAGTACTTC. Translated, it gives CASSPTRINSYEQYF.

This chain connects TRBV6-5 to TRBJ1-1; D is possibly TRBD1 (6 bases). The germline CDR1 and CDR2 sequences are MNHEY and SVGAGI. CDR3 size: 13 residues. The V end lost 7 bases, the J end lost 2 bases, and 11 bases lay between the germline ends. The CDR3 DNA reads TGTGCCAGCACCAGGGGTCCAAACACTGAAGCTTTCTTT. It encodes CASTRGPNTEAFF.

This chain links TRBV28 with TRBJ2-1; no reliable D call. Germline assignment: CDR1 MDHEN and CDR2 SYDVKM. The CDR3 is 12 amino acids. Trimming pared 7 bases from V and 8 bases from J, leaving 12 bases between. The CDR3 region is CASTTLTDEQFF. The CDR3 DNA is TGTGCCAGCACTACCTTAACTGATGAGCAGTTCTTC.

This CDR3 is CASSTRKGDTQYF. The DNA for the CDR3 is TGTGCCAGCAGCACCAGGAAGGGAGATACGCAGTATTTT. The rearrangement joins TRBV7-2 to TRBJ2-3; D not resolved. This CDR3 comprises 13 residues. Per germline, CDR1 SGHTA and CDR2 FQGNSA. V was shortened by 5 bases and J by 5 bases, with 11 bases between the two germline ends.

This chain uses TRBV2 with TRBJ2-5; 8 bases are shared with TRBD2. CDR1 SNHLY and CDR2 FYNNEI come from the germline V gene. The CDR3 totals 16 residues. The junction had 12 bases not matched to a gene; V was cut back by 7 bases and J by 2 bases. The CDR3 reads CASTPQAAGAQETQYF. The CDR3 region has the DNA TGTGCCAGCACCCCTCAGGCAGCGGGAGCTCAAGAGACCCAGTACTTC. The full variable domain, rest sourced from reference TRBV2 and TRBJ2-5, is EPEVTQTPSHQVTQMGQEVILRCVPISNHLYFYWYRQILGQKVEFLVSFYNNEISEKSEIFDDQFSVERPDGSNFTLKIRSTKLEDSAMYFCASTPQAAGAQETQYFGPGTRLLVL.

The chain carries TRBV2 and TRBJ2-1, with D possibly TRBD2 on 7 matching bases. V shed 5 bases and J shed 10 bases, with 21 bases lying between them. Germline V gene sequence: CDR1 SNHLY, CDR2 FYNNEI. The CDR3 consists of 15 residues. Here the CDR3 DNA reads TGTGCCAGCAGTAAAGTAAGGGGGAGGGGAGGGGAGCAGTTCTTC. Translation gives CASSKVRGRGGEQFF.

This chain joins TRBV30 and TRBJ1-4, with TRBD1 matching 10 bases. Germline V gene sequence: CDR1 GTSNPN, CDR2 SVGIG (reference sequence). V dropped 3 bases and J dropped 7; count of bases not matched to a gene: 8. CDR3 length: 15 amino acids. The CDR3 region is CAWRSGTGALEKLFF. As DNA, the CDR3 is TGTGCCTGGAGATCAGGGACAGGGGCACTTGAAAAACTGTTTTTT.

The rearrangement uses TRBV11-2 and TRBJ2-7; 9 positions agree with TRBD2. The CDR3 consists of 14 residues. With 1 base clipped from V and 4 bases from J, the junction kept 2 bases outside the gene matches. Germline CDR1 reads SGHAT; CDR2 reads FQNNGV. CDR3 in amino acids: CASSLGLAGYEQYF. The DNA for the CDR3 is TGTGCCAGCAGCTTAGGGCTAGCGGGGTACGAGCAGTACTTC.

V is TRBV5-8 and J is TRBJ2-6; D assignment may be TRBD1 or TRBD2 (6 bases each). CDR1 is SGHTS and CDR2 is YDEGEE in the germline V gene. The CDR3 contains 16 residues. V gave up 4 bases and J gave up 2 bases, with 13 bases separating them. In nucleotides, the CDR3 is TGTGCCAGCAGCCCGAGGGGGACTGCTGGGGCCAACGTCCTGACTTTC. Amino acid sequence: CASSPRGTAGANVLTF.

This rearrangement joins TRBV6-5 to TRBJ1-4; D gene ambiguous. Germline CDR1 and CDR2: MNHEY and SVGAGI. V lost 6 bases and J lost 4, with 15 bases in between. There are 15 residues in the CDR3. The DNA for the CDR3 is TGTGCCAGCAGCCGGACGGGAGTCCTTAATGAAAAACTGTTTTTT. Translation gives CASSRTGVLNEKLFF.

The chain is built from TRBV13 and TRBJ2-7; the match to TRBD2 covers 7 bases. V lost 2 bases, J lost 2 bases, and 6 bases stayed unmatched. Germline V gene lookup returns CDR1 PRHDT and CDR2 FYEKMQ (reference sequence). This CDR3 comprises 15 residues. The CDR3 spells CASSLRGGSPYEQYF. The CDR3 coding sequence is TGTGCCAGCAGCTTAAGGGGCGGGAGCCCCTACGAGCAGTACTTC.

The gene calls are TRBV25-1 and TRBJ2-5; 10 nucleotides agree with TRBD2. V lost 2 bases, J lost 5 bases, and 5 bases stayed unmatched. The CDR3 totals 15 residues. The germline gives CDR1 MGHDK, CDR2 SYGVNS. DNA of the CDR3: TGTGCCAGCAGTGAAGGGAGCGGGAGGGCTGAGACCCAGTACTTC. It translates to CASSEGSGRAETQYF. The full variable domain, its missing parts supplied by reference TRBV25-1 and TRBJ2-5, is EADIYQTPRYLVIGTGKKITLECSQTMGHDKMYWYQQDPGMELHLIHYSYGVNSTEKGDLSSESTVSRIRTEHFPLTLESARPSHTSQYLCASSEGSGRAETQYFGPGTRLLVL.

V and J are TRBV28 and TRBJ2-1; 12 bases align to TRBD1. The germline V gene encodes CDR1 MDHEN and CDR2 SYDVKM. J gave up 7 bases and V 8 bases, and 9 bases lay outside the gene matches. The CDR3 totals 15 residues. CDR3: CASFTPGQGANEQFF. DNA for the CDR3: TGTGCCAGCTTTACTCCGGGACAGGGGGCAAATGAGCAGTTCTTC.